This section outlines one T cell receptor (beta chain) sequence together with its context. The antigen is undetermined. This record comes from a study of T cell responses to AZD1222 COVID-19 vaccine. General observations from the study: A mostly white British donor set with more females was recruited, and clonal diversity was possibly underestimated. A reported finding is that nearly half of spike-specific TCRs target unmutated variant regions. The study identified only five or six AZD1222 recipients as seropositive at baseline.

Germline V lookup: CDR1 SGHTA, CDR2 FQGTGA. The CDR3 runs 15 residues. V lost 5 bases to trimming and J lost 6 bases, with 19 bases between them. Assay used: immunoSEQ multiplex PCR; TCRdb lists only in-frame clones, some missing. Of 150,000 to 200,000 clones detected, 75% to 95% appear once; the ten largest clones hold about 3%. The sample consisted of peripheral blood, taken on day 0 of AZD1222 vaccination. The V gene is TRBV7-3, the J gene TRBJ1-2; unclear D gene. The TCR was taken from an adult in good health. CDR3 sequence (DNA): TGTGCCAGCAGCCCCTTAATAGGAGGGTTTAATGGCTACACCTTC. This gives the protein CASSPLIGGFNGYTF.